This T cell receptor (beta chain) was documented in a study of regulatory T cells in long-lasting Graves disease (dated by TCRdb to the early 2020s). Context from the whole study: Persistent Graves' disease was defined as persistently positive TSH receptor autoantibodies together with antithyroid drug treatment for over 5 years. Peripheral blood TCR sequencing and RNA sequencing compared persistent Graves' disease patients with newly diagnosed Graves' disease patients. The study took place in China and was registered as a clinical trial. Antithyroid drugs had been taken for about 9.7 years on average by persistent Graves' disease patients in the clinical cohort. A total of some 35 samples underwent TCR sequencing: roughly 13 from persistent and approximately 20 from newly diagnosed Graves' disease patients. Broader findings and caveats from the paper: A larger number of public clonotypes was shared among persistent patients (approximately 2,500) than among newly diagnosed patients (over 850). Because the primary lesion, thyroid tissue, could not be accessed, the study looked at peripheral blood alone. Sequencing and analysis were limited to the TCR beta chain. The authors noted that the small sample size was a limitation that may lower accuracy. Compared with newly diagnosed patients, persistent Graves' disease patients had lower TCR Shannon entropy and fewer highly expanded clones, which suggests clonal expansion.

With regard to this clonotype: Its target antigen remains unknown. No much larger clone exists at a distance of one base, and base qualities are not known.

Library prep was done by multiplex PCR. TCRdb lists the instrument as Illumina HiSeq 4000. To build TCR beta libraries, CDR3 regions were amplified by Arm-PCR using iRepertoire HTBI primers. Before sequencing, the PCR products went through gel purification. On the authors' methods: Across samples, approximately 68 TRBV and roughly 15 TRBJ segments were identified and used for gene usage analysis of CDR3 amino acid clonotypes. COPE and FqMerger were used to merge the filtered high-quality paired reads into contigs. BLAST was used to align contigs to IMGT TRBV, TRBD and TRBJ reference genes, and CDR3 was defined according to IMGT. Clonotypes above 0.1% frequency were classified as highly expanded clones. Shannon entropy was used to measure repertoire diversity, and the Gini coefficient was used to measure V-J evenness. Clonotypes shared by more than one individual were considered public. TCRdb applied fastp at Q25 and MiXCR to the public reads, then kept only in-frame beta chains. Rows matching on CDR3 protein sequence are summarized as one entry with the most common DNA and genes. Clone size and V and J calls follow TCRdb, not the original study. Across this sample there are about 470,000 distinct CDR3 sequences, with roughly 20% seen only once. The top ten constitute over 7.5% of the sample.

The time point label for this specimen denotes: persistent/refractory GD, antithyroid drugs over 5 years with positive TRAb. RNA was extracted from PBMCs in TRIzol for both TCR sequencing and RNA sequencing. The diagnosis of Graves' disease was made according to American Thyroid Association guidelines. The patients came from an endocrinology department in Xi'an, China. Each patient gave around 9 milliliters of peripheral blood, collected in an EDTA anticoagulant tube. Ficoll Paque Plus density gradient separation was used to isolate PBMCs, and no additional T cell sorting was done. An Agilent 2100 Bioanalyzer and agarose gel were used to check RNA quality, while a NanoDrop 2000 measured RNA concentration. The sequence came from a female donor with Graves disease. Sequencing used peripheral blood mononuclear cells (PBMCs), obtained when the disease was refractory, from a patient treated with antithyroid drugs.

The CDR3 has the sequence CASSEWGQGYEQYF. The nucleotides read TGTGCCAGCAGTGAATGGGGACAGGGGTACGAGCAGTACTTC. The chain uses TRBV2 and TRBJ2-7, with 10 central nucleotides matching TRBD1. Including the terminal cysteine and phenylalanine, the CDR3 comprises 14 residues. The kept DNA is CDR3 alone, 42 bases in frame from the first base. The CDR1 and CDR2 encoded by the germline V gene are SNHLY and FYNNEI. Trimming removed 2 bases from V and 4 bases from J; the gene matches leave 2 bases unexplained.